This TCR beta chain appears in the sequencing data of a study of a mutant IDH1 vaccine in newly diagnosed glioma. Time point in this sample: week 35, safety follow-up. Vaccine doses each comprised 300 ug of mutant IDH1 20-mer peptide, with topical imiquimod. Each tumor in the donors was a new WHO grade 3 or 4 astrocytoma, IDH1-mutant and ATRX-lost. Sequencing was performed with immunoSEQ multiplex PCR; in TCRdb, only in-frame clones are kept and a portion is missing. The sample consists of about 50,000 clones, 85% to 95% of them appearing once. Findings and caveats of the study: Top peripheral T cell clonotype shifts appeared unrelated to pseudoprogression.

Details on this clone: What it binds is unknown.

This TCR derives from a man aged 45-65 years with glioma. This specimen consisted of PBMCs, obtained from a glioma patient whose treatment included an IDH1 peptide vaccine.

CDR3 in DNA: TGTGCCAGTACCCGAGATCGTTATGGCTACACCTTC. Its protein product is CASTRDRYGYTF. This sequence joins TRBV19 and TRBJ1-2; D is uncertain. The V end was cut by 7 bases, the J end by 5 bases, with 11 bases between. The CDR3 loop spans 12 amino acids. The germline gives CDR1 LNHDA, CDR2 SQIVND (reference sequence).